This TCR beta chain was found in a study of blood T cell repertoires in COVID-19. For the study at large: Spain, Italy and the United States supplied samples that represented acute and convalescent COVID-19. The cDNA or gDNA used as material had been derived from T cells, B-cell-depleted T cells, or PBMCs.

Original handling: Estimation of nucleated cell counts was performed using reference gene primer amplification. This table comes from immunoSEQ multiplex PCR, and its TCRdb copy is limited to in-frame clones, with some not included. V and J calls and clone size are as listed in that table; D and trimming were resolved from the DNA. The sample holds 100,000 to 150,000 clones; roughly 90% are singletons and the top ten take about 2.1%. In germline, CDR1 is SEHNR, CDR2 FQNEAQ (reference sequence). This CDR3 is built from 13 residues. Trimming cost V 8 bases and J 1 base, with 8 bases left between them. The chain uses TRBV7-9 and TRBJ2-2, with no clear D. The sample consisted of peripheral blood. The TCR comes from a man in his 70s with active COVID-19. Here the CDR3 DNA reads TGTGCCAGCTACCTAGGGAACACCGGGGAGCTGTTTTTT. Translating gives CASYLGNTGELFF.